Listed below are T cell receptor beta chains from one sample, sequenced in a study of regulatory T cells in long-lasting Graves disease. TCRdb used MiXCR to reprocess the multiplex PCR reads, holding one entry per CDR3 protein. The sample records roughly 350,000 distinct CDR3 sequences, over 15% being singletons. The sample was also reused in another study, on T cells in Graves' hyperthyroidism and ophthalmopathy.

This specimen consisted of peripheral blood mononuclear cells (PBMCs), obtained at new diagnosis, from a patient treated with antithyroid drugs. Every receptor here comes from a man aged 40-49 years with Graves disease. Each CDR3 is given with its conserved first and last residue. The D gene is left open where the match is weak. The listing skips clone size in some rows; elsewhere it reads once, few, many or a size class.

j_gene,d_gene,v_gene,abundance,CDR3aa,CDR3nt
TRBJ1-2,TRBD1,TRBV4-1,-,CASSPAGGLWGPYGYTF,TGCGCCAGCAGCCCCGCAGGGGGCTTATGGGGACCCTATGGCTACACCTTC
TRBJ2-1,-,TRBV28,many,CANSTQTGLKFF,TGTGCCAACAGTACCCAAACAGGGTTGAAGTTCTTC
TRBJ2-1,-,TRBV25-1,many,CASSPGAGRHPYNEQFF,TGTGCCAGCAGTCCCGGAGCGGGCAGGCACCCCTACAATGAGCAGTTCTTC
TRBJ2-3,-,TRBV10-3,-,CAISGARTDTQYF,TGTGCCATCAGTGGAGCCCGCACAGATACGCAGTATTTT
TRBJ1-2,TRBD1,TRBV24-1,many,CATWGQNYGYTF,TGTGCCACATGGGGACAGAACTATGGCTACACCTTC
TRBJ2-3,-,TRBV6-4,-,CASSDRRGSSTDTQYF,TGTGCCAGCAGTGACCGGCGGGGCTCTAGCACAGATACGCAGTATTTT
TRBJ1-6,-,TRBV5-5,-,CASSWRTEYNSPLHF,TGTGCCAGCAGCTGGAGAACAGAGTATAATTCACCCCTCCACTTT
TRBJ2-3,TRBD2,TRBV4-1,-,CASSHLVAGNTDTQYF,TGCGCCAGCAGCCACTTAGTAGCGGGGAACACAGATACGCAGTATTTT
TRBJ2-1,TRBD2,TRBV30,many,CAVDGTSGAGRQFF,TGTGCCGTCGACGGGACTAGCGGGGCGGGGCGGCAGTTCTTC
TRBJ1-1,-,TRBV2,-,CASSEVGGAQGAFF,TGTGCCAGCAGTGAAGTTGGGGGGGCTCAAGGAGCTTTCTTT
TRBJ2-2,-,TRBV24-1,-,CATSDFFPGELFF,TGTGCCACCAGTGATTTTTTCCCCGGGGAGCTGTTTTTT
TRBJ2-5,TRBD1,TRBV3-1,many,CASSLWTGGETQYF,TGTGCCAGCAGCCTATGGACAGGTGGGGAGACCCAGTACTTC
TRBJ1-2,TRBD1,TRBV11-3,-,CASSLRTGDVYGYTF,TGTGCCAGCAGCTTACGGACAGGGGATGTCTATGGCTACACCTTC
TRBJ1-4,-,TRBV28,many,CASSLMAANEKLFF,TGTGCCAGCAGTTTGATGGCAGCAAATGAAAAACTGTTTTTT
TRBJ2-1,TRBD2,TRBV3-1,many,CASSQGLGPLNEQFF,TGTGCCAGCAGCCAGGGACTAGGCCCTCTGAATGAGCAGTTCTTC
TRBJ2-7,-,TRBV5-5,-,CASSPSAQGFYEQYF,TGTGCCAGCAGCCCGTCCGCACAGGGATTTTACGAGCAGTACTTC
TRBJ2-7,-,TRBV29-1,many,CSVSTAHPYEQYF,TGCAGCGTATCGACAGCCCATCCCTACGAGCAGTACTTC
TRBJ2-1,-,TRBV20-1,-,CSASGSGAGYNEQFF,TGCAGTGCTAGTGGGTCGGGGGCGGGGTACAATGAGCAGTTCTTC
TRBJ2-1,-,TRBV24-1,-,CATSDLGDTYNEQFF,TGTGCCACCAGTGATTTGGGGGACACATACAATGAGCAGTTCTTC
TRBJ2-5,-,TRBV3-1,many,CASSQVETQYF,TGTGCCAGCAGCCAAGTGGAGACCCAGTACTTC
TRBJ1-1,-,TRBV6-5,few,CASSSMGAGGF,TGTGCCAGCAGTTCGATGGGGGCGGGGGGGTTT
TRBJ1-4,TRBD1,TRBV4-2,-,CASHGQGPNEKLFF,TGTGCCAGCCACGGACAGGGACCTAATGAAAAACTGTTTTTT
TRBJ1-3,-,TRBV2,-,CASRRNYLPLSGNTIYF,TGTGCCAGCAGGAGAAATTATCTCCCCCTCTCTGGAAACACCATATATTTT
TRBJ1-1,-,TRBV29-1,many,CSAQGEGTEAFF,TGCAGCGCTCAAGGGGAGGGAACTGAAGCTTTCTTT
TRBJ1-5,-,TRBV19,few,CASSMRADQPQHF,TGTGCCAGTAGTATGCGGGCCGATCAGCCCCAGCATTTT
TRBJ1-1,-,TRBV28,many,CASSRQEAEAFF,TGTGCCAGCAGTAGACAGGAGGCTGAAGCTTTCTTT
TRBJ1-2,-,TRBV20-1,few,CSARDRLRADYGYTF,TGCAGTGCTAGAGATCGCCTTAGGGCAGACTATGGCTACACCTTC
TRBJ2-3,TRBD2,TRBV2,many,CASRLAGRTDTQYF,TGTGCCAGCAGACTAGCGGGGCGCACAGATACGCAGTATTTT
TRBJ2-6,-,TRBV9,many,CASSPGDSGANVLTF,TGTGCCAGCAGCCCAGGGGACTCTGGGGCCAACGTCCTGACTTTC
TRBJ1-1,-,TRBV9,many,CASSVGGDYTEAFF,TGTGCCAGCAGCGTAGGGGGGGATTACACTGAAGCTTTCTTT
TRBJ2-2,-,TRBV12-3/TRBV12-4,few,CASSRGTFTGELFF,TGTGCCAGCAGCCGAGGGACTTTTACCGGGGAGCTGTTTTTT
TRBJ1-4,-,TRBV5-1,few,CASSSETGTNEKLFF,TGCGCCAGCAGCTCAGAGACAGGCACTAATGAAAAACTGTTTTTT
TRBJ1-2,TRBD1,TRBV28,few,CASSRDREFSGYTF,TGTGCCAGCAGCCGGGACAGGGAGTTTTCTGGCTACACCTTC
TRBJ2-7,TRBD1,TRBV3-1,few,CASSRGQGKYEQYF,TGTGCCAGCTCAAGAGGACAGGGGAAATACGAGCAGTACTTC
TRBJ2-5,-,TRBV12-3/TRBV12-4,many,CASSGTDQETQYF,TGTGCCAGCAGCGGGACGGACCAAGAGACCCAGTACTTC
TRBJ2-6,-,TRBV24-1,few,CATRDDSANVLTF,TGTGCCACCAGGGACGACTCCGCCAACGTCCTGACTTTC
TRBJ1-2,-,TRBV14,few,CASSQEGGRANGYTF,TGTGCCAGCAGCCAAGAGGGCGGCCGTGCTAATGGCTACACCTTC
TRBJ2-7,-,TRBV29-1,-,CSVGAGFGQYF,TGCAGCGTTGGAGCTGGGTTCGGGCAGTACTTC
TRBJ1-1,TRBD1,TRBV7-8,many,CASSFYDRGNTEAFF,TGTGCCAGCAGCTTTTATGACAGGGGGAACACTGAAGCTTTCTTT
TRBJ1-2,-,TRBV5-1,many,CASSGGAGDGDYGYTF,TGCGCCAGCAGCGGCGGTGCAGGGGATGGGGACTATGGCTACACCTTC
TRBJ2-2,-,TRBV12-3/TRBV12-4,many,CASSFVGGGRTGELFF,TGTGCCAGCAGTTTCGTCGGGGGCGGGCGGACCGGGGAGCTGTTTTTT
TRBJ2-7,TRBD2,TRBV7-2,many,CASSRKASGSGDSYEQYF,TGTGCCAGCAGCCGAAAGGCGTCTGGGAGCGGGGACTCCTACGAGCAGTACTTC
TRBJ1-3,-,TRBV7-2,-,CASSPARIPGNTIYF,TGTGCCAGCAGCCCCGCCAGGATACCTGGAAACACCATATATTTT
TRBJ2-5,TRBD2,TRBV7-9,many,CASSYSGQYQETQYF,TGTGCCAGCAGCTATAGCGGGCAGTACCAAGAGACCCAGTACTTC
TRBJ1-2,-,TRBV20-1,-,CSSSTADFYGYTF,TGCAGTTCCTCGACAGCGGACTTCTATGGCTACACCTTC
TRBJ1-5,-,TRBV9,few,CASSVGGSQPQHF,TGTGCCAGCAGCGTCGGGGGGAGTCAGCCCCAGCATTTT
TRBJ2-3,-,TRBV12-3/TRBV12-4,many,CASSPGRLRRYSTDTQYF,TGTGCCAGCAGCCCAGGGCGACTCCGCCGCTATAGCACAGATACGCAGTATTTT
TRBJ1-2,-,TRBV5-1,-,CASSFAGENYGYTF,TGCGCCAGCAGCTTCGCGGGGGAAAACTATGGCTACACCTTC
TRBJ1-2,TRBD1,TRBV5-1,many,CASSPPGQGARGYTF,TGCGCCAGCAGCCCCCCCGGACAGGGGGCGAGGGGCTACACCTTC
TRBJ1-5,-,TRBV7-8,-,CASNSGAVQPQHF,TGTGCCAGCAACAGCGGTGCGGTTCAGCCCCAGCATTTT
TRBJ1-5,TRBD1,TRBV5-5,many,CASSWADRGDQPQHF,TGTGCCAGCAGCTGGGCAGACAGGGGGGATCAGCCCCAGCATTTT
TRBJ2-2,TRBD1,TRBV11-2,-,CASSSTGGGGELFF,TGTGCCAGCAGCTCAACAGGGGGCGGCGGGGAGCTGTTTTTT
TRBJ2-1,TRBD1,TRBV27,many,CASSRSQGASYNEQFF,TGTGCCAGCAGTCGCTCACAGGGGGCTTCCTACAATGAGCAGTTCTTC